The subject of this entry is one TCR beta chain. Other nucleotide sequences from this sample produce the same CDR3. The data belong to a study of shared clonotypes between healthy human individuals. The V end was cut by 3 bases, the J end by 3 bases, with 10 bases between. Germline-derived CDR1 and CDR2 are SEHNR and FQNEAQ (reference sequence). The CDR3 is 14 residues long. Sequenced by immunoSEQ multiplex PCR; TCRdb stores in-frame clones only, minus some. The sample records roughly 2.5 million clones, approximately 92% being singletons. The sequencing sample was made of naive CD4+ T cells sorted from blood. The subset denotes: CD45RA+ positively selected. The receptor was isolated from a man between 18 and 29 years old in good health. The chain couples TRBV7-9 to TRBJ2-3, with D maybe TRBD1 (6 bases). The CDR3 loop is CASSLAGATDTQYF. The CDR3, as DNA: TGTGCCAGCAGCTTGGCAGGGGCTACAGATACGCAGTATTTT.